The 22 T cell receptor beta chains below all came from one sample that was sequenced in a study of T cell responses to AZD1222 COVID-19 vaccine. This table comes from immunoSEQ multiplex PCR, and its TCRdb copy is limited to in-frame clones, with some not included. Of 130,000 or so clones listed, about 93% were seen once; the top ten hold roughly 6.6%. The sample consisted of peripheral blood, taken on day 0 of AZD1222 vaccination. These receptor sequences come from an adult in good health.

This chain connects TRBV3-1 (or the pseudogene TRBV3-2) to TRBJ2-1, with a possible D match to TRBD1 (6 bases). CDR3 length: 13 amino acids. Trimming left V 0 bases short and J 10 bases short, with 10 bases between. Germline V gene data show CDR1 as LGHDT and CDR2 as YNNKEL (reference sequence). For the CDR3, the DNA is TGTGCCAGCAGCCAAGAGGGGGCTCGGGAGCAGTTCTTC. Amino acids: CASSQEGAREQFF.

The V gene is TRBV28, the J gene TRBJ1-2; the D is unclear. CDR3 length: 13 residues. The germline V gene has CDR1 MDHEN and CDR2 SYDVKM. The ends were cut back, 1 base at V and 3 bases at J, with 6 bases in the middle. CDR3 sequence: CASSLSRYYGYTF. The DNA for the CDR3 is TGTGCCAGCAGTTTATCCAGGTACTATGGCTACACCTTC.

The CDR3 region has the DNA TGTGCCAGCTCACGGGACTCCAACGGGGAGCTGTTTTTT. Translation gives CASSRDSNGELFF. This sequence joins TRBV18 and TRBJ2-2, with D perhaps matching TRBD2 (6 bases). Germline CDR1 KGHSH, CDR2 LQKENI. The CDR3 totals 13 residues. V dropped 4 bases and J dropped 7 bases, with 10 bases sitting between them.

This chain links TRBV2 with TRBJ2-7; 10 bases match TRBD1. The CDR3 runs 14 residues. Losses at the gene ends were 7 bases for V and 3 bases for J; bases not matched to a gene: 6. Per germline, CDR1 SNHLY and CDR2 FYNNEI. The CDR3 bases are TGTGCCAGCAACCCTGGACAGGGGGTCTACGAGCAGTACTTC. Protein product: CASNPGQGVYEQYF.

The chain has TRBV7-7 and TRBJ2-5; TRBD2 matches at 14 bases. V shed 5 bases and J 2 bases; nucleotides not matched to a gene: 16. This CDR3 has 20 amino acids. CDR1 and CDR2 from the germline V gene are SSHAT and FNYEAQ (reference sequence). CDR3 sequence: CASSDPGGLAGGVWQETQYF. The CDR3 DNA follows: TGTGCCAGCAGCGACCCCGGAGGACTAGCGGGAGGAGTATGGCAAGAGACCCAGTACTTC.

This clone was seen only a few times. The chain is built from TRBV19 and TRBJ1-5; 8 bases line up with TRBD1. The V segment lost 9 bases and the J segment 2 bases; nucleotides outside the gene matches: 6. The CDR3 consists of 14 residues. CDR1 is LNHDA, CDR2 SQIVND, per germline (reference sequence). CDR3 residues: CASAGTGGNQPQHF. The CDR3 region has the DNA TGTGCCAGCGCTGGGACAGGAGGCAATCAGCCCCAGCATTTT.

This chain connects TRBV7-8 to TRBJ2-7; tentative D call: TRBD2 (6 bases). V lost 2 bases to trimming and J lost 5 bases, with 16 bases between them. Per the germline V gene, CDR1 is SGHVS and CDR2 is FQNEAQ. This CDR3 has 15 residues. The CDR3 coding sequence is TGTGCCAGCAGCTTAACGGGAGCGAGGGGAGACGAGCAGTACTTC. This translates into CASSLTGARGDEQYF.

The CDR3 DNA reads as TGTGCCAGCAGCCCTGGACTAGCGGGATCACAGGAGCAGTTCTTC. It is translated as CASSPGLAGSQEQFF. The rearrangement uses TRBV3-1 (or the pseudogene TRBV3-2) and TRBJ2-1; 12 bases fit TRBD2. With V trimmed by 4 bases and J by 10 bases, 8 bases remained unmatched. CDR1 is LGHDT and CDR2 is YNNKEL in the germline V gene (reference sequence). This CDR3 region has 15 residues.

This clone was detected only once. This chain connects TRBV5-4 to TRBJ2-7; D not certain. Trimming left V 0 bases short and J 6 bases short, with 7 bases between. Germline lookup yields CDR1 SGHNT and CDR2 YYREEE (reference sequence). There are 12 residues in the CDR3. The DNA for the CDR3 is TGTGCCAGCAGCTTGGTCTCATCCGAGCAGTACTTC. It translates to CASSLVSSEQYF.

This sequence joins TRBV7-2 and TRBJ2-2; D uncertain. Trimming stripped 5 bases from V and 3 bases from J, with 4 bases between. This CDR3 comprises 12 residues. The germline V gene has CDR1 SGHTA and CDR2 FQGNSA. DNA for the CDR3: TGTGCCAGCAGCACCTACACCGGGGAGCTGTTTTTT. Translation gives CASSTYTGELFF.

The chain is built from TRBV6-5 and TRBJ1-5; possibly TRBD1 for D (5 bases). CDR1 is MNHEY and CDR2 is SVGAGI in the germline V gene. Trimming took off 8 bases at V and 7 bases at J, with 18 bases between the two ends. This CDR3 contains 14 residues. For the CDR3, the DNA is TGTGCCAGCTACGGACACACGGGGGGACAGCCCCAGCATTTT. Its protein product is CASYGHTGGQPQHF.

The CDR3 sequence is CASSPDALEQFF. As DNA, the CDR3 is TGTGCCAGCAGCCCCGATGCGCTGGAGCAGTTCTTC. The genes are TRBV3-1 (or the pseudogene TRBV3-2) and TRBJ2-1; D remains unclear. The V gene lost 4 bases and the J gene lost 10 bases, with 11 bases spanning the gap. Germline loops: CDR1 LGHDT, CDR2 YNNKEL (reference sequence). This CDR3 comprises 12 residues.

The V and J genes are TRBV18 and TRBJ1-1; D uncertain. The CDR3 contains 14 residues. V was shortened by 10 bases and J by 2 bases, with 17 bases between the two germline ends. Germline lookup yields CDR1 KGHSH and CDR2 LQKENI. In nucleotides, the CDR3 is TGTGCCACCAGTCGGGCAGAAGCCAACACTGAAGCTTTCTTT. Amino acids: CATSRAEANTEAFF.

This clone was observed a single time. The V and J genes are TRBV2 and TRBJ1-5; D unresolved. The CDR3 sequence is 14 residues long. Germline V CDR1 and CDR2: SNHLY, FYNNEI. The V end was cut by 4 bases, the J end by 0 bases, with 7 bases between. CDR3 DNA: TGTGCCAGCAGTGTAACGGGTAGCAATCAGCCCCAGCATTTT. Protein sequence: CASSVTGSNQPQHF. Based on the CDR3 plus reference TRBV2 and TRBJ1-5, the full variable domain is EPEVTQTPSHQVTQMGQEVILRCVPISNHLYFYWYRQILGQKVEFLVSFYNNEISEKSEIFDDQFSVERPDGSNFTLKIRSTKLEDSAMYFCASSVTGSNQPQHFGDGTRLSIL.

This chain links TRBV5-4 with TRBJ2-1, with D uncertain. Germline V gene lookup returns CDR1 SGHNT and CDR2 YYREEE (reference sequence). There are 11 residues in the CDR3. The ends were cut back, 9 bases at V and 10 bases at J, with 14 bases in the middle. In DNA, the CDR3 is TGTGCCACCGTAGGTCCGACGGAGCAGTTCTTC. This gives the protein CATVGPTEQFF.

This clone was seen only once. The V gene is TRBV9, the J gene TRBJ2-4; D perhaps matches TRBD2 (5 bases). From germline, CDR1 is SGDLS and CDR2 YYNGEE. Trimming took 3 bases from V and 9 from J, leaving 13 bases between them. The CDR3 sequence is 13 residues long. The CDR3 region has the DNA TGTGCCAGCAGCGCCAATCCTGAGGGCATTCAGTACTTC. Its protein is CASSANPEGIQYF.

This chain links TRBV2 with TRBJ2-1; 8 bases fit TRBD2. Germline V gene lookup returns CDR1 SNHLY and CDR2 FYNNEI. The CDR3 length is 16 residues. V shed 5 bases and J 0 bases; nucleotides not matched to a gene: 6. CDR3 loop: CASSPRLASSYNEQFF. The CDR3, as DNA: TGTGCCAGCAGTCCTCGACTAGCGTCCTCCTACAATGAGCAGTTCTTC.

The DNA of the CDR3 is TGTGCCTGGAGATGGGGGAACACTGAAGCTTTCTTT. It translates to CAWRWGNTEAFF. The chain uses TRBV30 and TRBJ1-1; D call uncertain. V shed 3 bases and J shed 1 base, with 6 bases lying between them. Germline CDR1 GTSNPN, CDR2 SVGIG (reference sequence). This CDR3 is 12 amino acids long.

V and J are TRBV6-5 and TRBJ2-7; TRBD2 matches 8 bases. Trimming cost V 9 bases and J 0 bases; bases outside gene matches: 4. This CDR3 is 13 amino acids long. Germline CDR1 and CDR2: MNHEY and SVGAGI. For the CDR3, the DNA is TGTGCCAGTACAACTAGCGGCTCCTACGAGCAGTACTTC. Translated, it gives CASTTSGSYEQYF.

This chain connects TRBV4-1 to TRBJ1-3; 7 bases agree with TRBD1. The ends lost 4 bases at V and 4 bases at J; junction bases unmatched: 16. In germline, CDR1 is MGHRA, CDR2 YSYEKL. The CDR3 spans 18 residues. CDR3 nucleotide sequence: TGCGCCAGCAGCCCCTCGCGACAGGGATTTGCGGGAGGAAACACCATATATTTT. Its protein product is CASSPSRQGFAGGNTIYF.

This CDR3 reads CASSERYGYTF. Written as DNA, the CDR3 is TGCGCCAGCAGTGAAAGATATGGCTACACCTTC. The chain has TRBV10-2 and TRBJ1-2; no clear D. This CDR3 is built from 11 residues. V lost 3 bases to trimming and J lost 5 bases, with 4 bases between them. CDR1 and CDR2 from the germline V gene are WSHSY and SAAADI.

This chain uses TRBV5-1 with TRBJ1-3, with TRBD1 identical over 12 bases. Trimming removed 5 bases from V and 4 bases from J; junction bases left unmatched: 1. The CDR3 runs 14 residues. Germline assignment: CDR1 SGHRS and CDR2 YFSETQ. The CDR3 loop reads CASRGQGAGNTIYF. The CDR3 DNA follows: TGCGCCAGCAGGGGACAGGGGGCCGGAAACACCATATATTTT.